A selection of T cell receptor beta chains follows, all from one sample in a study of T-cell memory formation after mild COVID-19. TCRdb analysed the 5' RACE reads with MiXCR anew, one entry per CDR3 protein. The sample includes under 650,000 distinct CDR3 sequences, roughly 18% of them seen just once. The sample taken for sequencing was PBMCs or a T cell subset sorted from them (not recorded which). The receptors were gathered from an adult woman who had mild COVID-19 (a few samples of this study predate the infection). Cell type and time point are not known. The CDR3 runs from the conserved cysteine through the conserved F or W. D genes are given only for firm matches. Size values are once, few and many counts, or a class for expanded clones, and some rows have none.

V: TRBV4-1
size: few
length: 16
D: TRBD2
J: TRBJ2-7
DNA: TGCGCCAGCAGCCAAGGTGCACTAGCGGGAGTCGACGAGCAGTACTTC
CDR3: CASSQGALAGVDEQYF

V: TRBV19
size: few
length: 10
D: NA
J: TRBJ2-3
DNA: TGTGCCAGGACTTCAGATACGCAGTATTTT
CDR3: CARTSDTQYF

V: TRBV7-2
size: NA
length: 18
D: TRBD2
J: TRBJ2-3
DNA: TGTGCCAGCAGCTTAACTCCGGGACTAGCGGGGGGGACCGATACGCAGTATTTT
CDR3: CASSLTPGLAGGTDTQYF

V: TRBV7-9
size: few
length: 12
D: NA
J: TRBJ2-1
DNA: TGTGCCAGCGAGGGTTCGGTGACTGAGCAGTTCTTC
CDR3: CASEGSVTEQFF

V: TRBV19
size: NA
length: 17
D: TRBD1
J: TRBJ2-1
DNA: TGTGCCAGTAGTGGCCCCCGGGGACAGTTCTTCTACAATGAGCAGTTCTTC
CDR3: CASSGPRGQFFYNEQFF

V: TRBV12-3/TRBV12-4
size: NA
length: 13
D: NA
J: TRBJ1-2
DNA: TGTGCCAGCAGTTTGGGGTTTGACGGGGGCTACACCTTC
CDR3: CASSLGFDGGYTF

V: TRBV9
size: many
length: 15
D: NA
J: TRBJ2-1
DNA: TGTGCCAGCAGCGTAGACAGTTCGGCCTACAATGAGCAGTTCTTC
CDR3: CASSVDSSAYNEQFF

V: TRBV20-1
size: few
length: 17
D: TRBD1
J: TRBJ1-1
DNA: TGCAGTGCTAGCCAAGCCTTAGGGACAGGCGGGAACACTGAAGCTTTCTTT
CDR3: CSASQALGTGGNTEAFF

V: TRBV20-1
size: NA
length: 15
D: TRBD1
J: TRBJ1-2
DNA: TGCAGTGCTAGAGATCGAGGGACAGCTATAAGAGGCTACACCTTC
CDR3: CSARDRGTAIRGYTF

V: TRBV4-3
size: few
length: 15
D: NA
J: TRBJ1-4
DNA: TGCGCCAGCAGCCAAGCACAGAAAACTAATGAAAAACTGTTTTTT
CDR3: CASSQAQKTNEKLFF

V: TRBV9
size: few
length: 16
D: NA
J: TRBJ1-4
DNA: TGTGCCAGCAGCACCATGCGACGAGGGTGGGATGAAAAACTGTTTTTT
CDR3: CASSTMRRGWDEKLFF

V: TRBV28
size: NA
length: 15
D: NA
J: TRBJ2-5
DNA: TGTGCCAGCAGTTCCCACGGGGGGCAGAGGGAGACCCAGTACTTC
CDR3: CASSSHGGQRETQYF

V: TRBV15
size: few
length: 14
D: NA
J: TRBJ1-1
DNA: TGTGCCACCAGCAGAGCCAACCCAGGAACTGAAGCTTTCTTT
CDR3: CATSRANPGTEAFF

V: TRBV7-8
size: NA
length: 16
D: TRBD2
J: TRBJ2-2
DNA: TGTGCCAGCAGCTTCGGGAGCGGGAGGAACACCGGGGAGCTGTTTTTT
CDR3: CASSFGSGRNTGELFF

V: TRBV18
size: NA
length: 16
D: TRBD2
J: TRBJ2-7
DNA: TGTGCCAGCTCACCACTCGGGACTAGCGGGACCTACGAGCAGTACTTC
CDR3: CASSPLGTSGTYEQYF

V: TRBV29-1
size: NA
length: 12
D: NA
J: TRBJ2-1
DNA: TGCAGCGAGGGAGGGGGGCGCGGTGAGCAGTTCTTC
CDR3: CSEGGGRGEQFF

V: TRBV7-2
size: NA
length: 17
D: NA
J: TRBJ1-2
DNA: TGTGCCAGCAGCTTATCTACCCTGGGACCGCCCAACTATGGCTACACCTTC
CDR3: CASSLSTLGPPNYGYTF

V: TRBV20-1
size: once
length: 14
D: NA
J: TRBJ2-7
DNA: TGCAGTGCTAGACCAGGGGACTTTCTCTACGAGCAGTACTTC
CDR3: CSARPGDFLYEQYF

V: TRBV27
size: NA
length: 15
D: TRBD2
J: TRBJ2-1
DNA: TGTGCCAGCACCATAGCGGGGCCCACCTACAATGAGCAGTTCTTC
CDR3: CASTIAGPTYNEQFF

V: TRBV27
size: NA
length: 12
D: NA
J: TRBJ1-1
DNA: TGTGCCAGCAGTCCCCCGGGGGGGCGAGCTTTCTTT
CDR3: CASSPPGGRAFF

V: TRBV5-1
size: NA
length: 13
D: NA
J: TRBJ2-3
DNA: TGCGCCAGCAGCTTCCTCGTTGGAGATACGCAGTATTTT
CDR3: CASSFLVGDTQYF

V: TRBV30
size: NA
length: 13
D: NA
J: TRBJ2-7
DNA: TGTGCCTGGAGTCCCGTGGCTGGGGGCGAGCAGTACTTC
CDR3: CAWSPVAGGEQYF